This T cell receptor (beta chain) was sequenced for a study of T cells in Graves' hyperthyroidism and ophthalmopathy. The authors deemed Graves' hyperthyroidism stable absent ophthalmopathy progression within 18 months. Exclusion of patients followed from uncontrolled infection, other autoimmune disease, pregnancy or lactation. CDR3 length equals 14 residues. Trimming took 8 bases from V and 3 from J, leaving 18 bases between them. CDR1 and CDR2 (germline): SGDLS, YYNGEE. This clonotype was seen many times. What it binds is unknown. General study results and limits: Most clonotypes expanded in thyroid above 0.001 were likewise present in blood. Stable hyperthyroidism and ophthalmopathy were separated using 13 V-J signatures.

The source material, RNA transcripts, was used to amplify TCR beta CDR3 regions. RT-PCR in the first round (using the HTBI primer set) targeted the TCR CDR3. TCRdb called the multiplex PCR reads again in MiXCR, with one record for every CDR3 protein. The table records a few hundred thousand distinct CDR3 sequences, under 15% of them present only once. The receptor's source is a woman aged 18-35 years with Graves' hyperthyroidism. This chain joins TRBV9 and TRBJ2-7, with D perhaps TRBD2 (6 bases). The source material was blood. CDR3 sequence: CARALGTAFYEQYF. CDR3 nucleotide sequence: TGTGCCAGGGCCCTCGGGACTGCCTTCTACGAGCAGTACTTC. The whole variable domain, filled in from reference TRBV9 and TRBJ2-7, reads DSGVTQTPKHLITATGQRVTLRCSPRSGDLSVYWYQQSLDQGLQFLIQYYNGEERAKGNILERFSAQQFPDLHSELNLSSLELGDSALYFCARALGTAFYEQYFGPGTRLTVT.